The entry that follows covers one T cell receptor (beta chain) sequence. Original methodology: Nucleated cell counts were estimated from reference gene primer amplification. The protocol was immunoSEQ multiplex PCR, while the TCRdb copy is restricted to in-frame clones and leaves out a portion. The V and J calls and clone size are taken from that table; D and trimming were inferred from the DNA. In the table there are 35,000 to 40,000 clones, around 85% of which are singletons. This specimen belongs to a study of blood T cell repertoires in COVID-19. Study-level information: Samples came from the United States, Italy and Spain, spanning acute and convalescent COVID-19. Nucleic acid was either cDNA or gDNA, and it came from T cells, B-cell-depleted T cells, or PBMCs.

CDR3 length: 17 residues. V was pared by 3 bases and J by 1 base, with 18 bases between. Germline loops: CDR1 SNHLY, CDR2 FYNNEI. The chain recombines TRBV2 with TRBJ1-1; D is unclear. The sample consisted of peripheral blood. This TCR came from an elderly man with active or convalescent COVID-19. The CDR3: CASSDPTGRLANTEAFF. Written as DNA, the CDR3 is TGTGCCAGCAGTGATCCTACCGGGAGGCTGGCGAACACTGAAGCTTTCTTT.